The 17 T cell receptor beta chains below come from one sample, sequenced in a study of blood T cells in healthy people across ages. Sample-barcoded 5' priming and a J-beta primer mix drove a second PCR of 7 to 11 cycles. One entry per CDR3 protein, called by TCRdb with MiXCR from the 5' RACE reads. Here the sample spans roughly 700,000 distinct CDR3 sequences, 45% to 50% being singletons. The source material was blood. The source is a woman aged 55-70 years in good health.

The J gene is TRBJ2-1, the V gene TRBV28; TRBD1 matches at 10 bases. Germline V gene lookup returns CDR1 MDHEN and CDR2 SYDVKM. The CDR3 length is 15 residues. Unmatched junction bases numbered 8, after V lost 3 bases and J lost 9 bases. The CDR3 sequence: CASSFRGQGVREQFF. CDR3 coding DNA: TGTGCCAGCAGTTTCAGAGGACAGGGGGTGCGTGAGCAGTTCTTC.

This clonotype was recorded once. This rearrangement joins TRBV6-2 or TRBV6-3 to TRBJ1-5; D might be TRBD1 (5 bases). CDR3 length equals 16 residues. Trimming shortened V by 2 bases and J by 1 base, and 12 bases separated the two germline ends. Germline CDR1 is MNHEY and CDR2 is SVGEGT. DNA of the CDR3: TGTGCCAGCAGTTACGGCGGCAGGGAGAGCAATCAGCCCCAGCATTTT. Its translation is CASSYGGRESNQPQHF.

The chain links TRBV3-1 to TRBJ2-6, with D possibly TRBD1 on 5 matching bases. This CDR3 comprises 19 residues. Germline lookup yields CDR1 LGHDT and CDR2 YNNKEL (reference sequence). Deletions cut 3 bases from V and 0 bases from J, with 18 bases between. The DNA of the CDR3 is TGTGCCAGCAGCCATCTCCTTAAGGGGCCCTACTCTGGGGCCAACGTCCTGACTTTC. Its translation is CASSHLLKGPYSGANVLTF.

This clonotype was observed a handful of times. V usage is TRBV4-3 and J usage is TRBJ2-1; the match to TRBD2 covers 9 bases. The CDR3 runs to 18 residues. The trim removed 1 base at V and 7 bases at J, leaving 14 bases unmatched. Germline CDR1 and CDR2: LGHNA and YSLEER. The CDR3 DNA follows: TGCGCCAGCAGCCAAGTGCTCACCTATAGCGGGAGCGGTAATGAGCAGTTCTTC. This sequence encodes CASSQVLTYSGSGNEQFF.

This clonotype turned up a few times. The chain joins TRBV7-3 to TRBJ1-2, with 8 bases that match TRBD1. The CDR3 has 12 amino acids. Germline CDR1 is SGHTA and CDR2 is FQGTGA. V lost 5 bases to trimming and J lost 13 bases; unmatched junction nucleotides: 9. The CDR3 bases are TGTGCCAGCAGCATAGGGACAGGCGCCTCCACCTTC. Amino acid sequence: CASSIGTGASTF.

The chain couples TRBV20-1 to TRBJ1-2, with 9 bases matching TRBD1. V shed 5 bases and J 8 bases; nucleotides not matched to a gene: 15. CDR1 and CDR2 (germline): DFQATT, SNEGSKA (reference sequence). The CDR3 has 15 residues. CDR3 in DNA: TGCAGTGCTCCAGCTCGACGGGACAGGGCGTCGGGCTACACCTTC. Residues: CSAPARRDRASGYTF.

About this clonotype itself: A read error may produce the germline difference seen at one junction end. The rearrangement links TRBV6-6 to TRBJ2-7, with 10 bases identical to TRBD2. The germline V gene encodes CDR1 MNHNY and CDR2 SVGAGI (reference sequence). This CDR3 region has 15 residues. The CDR3 coding sequence is TGTGTCAGCAGCGACCAGCGGGAGGGCCTCCACGAGCAGTACTTC. Encoded protein: CVSSDQREGLHEQYF.

This clonotype was counted between two and nine times. The CDR3 DNA reads TGCGCCAGCAGCCAAGCGGCCGGGACGGGGTACGAGCAGTACTTC. It translates to CASSQAAGTGYEQYF. The chain is built from TRBV4-3 and TRBJ2-7; D possibly uses TRBD1 or TRBD2 (5 bases each). Trimming shortened V by 1 base and J by 4 bases, and 14 bases separated the two germline ends. The CDR3 loop spans 15 amino acids. CDR1 is LGHNA, CDR2 YSLEER, per germline.

The chain combines TRBV7-2 with TRBJ2-1; 15 bases match TRBD2. The CDR3 totals 16 residues. The J segment lost 9 bases and the V segment lost 5 bases, leaving 8 bases of the junction unmatched. The germline V gene has CDR1 SGHTA and CDR2 FQGNSA. The CDR3 DNA reads as TGTGCCAGCAGCCCACAACCGGGACTAGCGGGAGGTGAGCAGTTCTTC. This codes for CASSPQPGLAGGEQFF.

The chain couples TRBV20-1 to TRBJ2-1; 13 nucleotides line up with TRBD2. The CDR3 has 15 amino acids. The V gene end was trimmed by 7 bases and the J gene end by 7 bases; junction bases not matched to a gene: 10. Germline lookup yields CDR1 DFQATT and CDR2 SNEGSKA (reference sequence). DNA for the CDR3: TGCAGTGTAACGACCGGGACTAGCGGGAAGAATGAGCAGTTCTTC. Residues: CSVTTGTSGKNEQFF.

Ten or more counts support this clonotype. V gene TRBV7-9 combines with J gene TRBJ2-7; D is perhaps TRBD1 or TRBD2 (5 bases each). From germline, CDR1 is SEHNR and CDR2 FQNEAQ (reference sequence). The CDR3 sequence is 12 residues long. V lost 4 bases, J lost 7 bases, and 11 bases lay in between. CDR3 protein: CASSSPGREQYF. CDR3 DNA: TGTGCCAGCAGCTCCCCAGGGAGAGAGCAGTACTTC.

The sample holds a few counts of this clonotype. This chain joins TRBV2 and TRBJ2-3; weak D call: TRBD1 (5 bases). V was clipped by 1 base and J by 5 bases, with 10 bases between them. Germline CDR1 reads SNHLY; CDR2 reads FYNNEI. The CDR3 length is 14 residues. CDR3 sequence reads: CASSEGQGIDTQYF. The DNA of the CDR3 is TGTGCCAGCAGTGAAGGTCAGGGAATAGATACGCAGTATTTT.

This clonotype occurred many times. The chain links TRBV4-2 to TRBJ2-5, with a weak D call TRBD1 (5 bases). V was clipped by 3 bases and J by 1 base, with 6 bases between them. This CDR3 has 13 amino acids. The germline CDR1 and CDR2 sequences are LGHNA and YNFKEQ. CDR3 nucleotides: TGTGCCAGCAGCCACAGGGCCCAAGAGACCCAGTACTTC. Protein sequence: CASSHRAQETQYF.

On this clonotype: This sequence may be a read error, since a much larger clone differs from it by one base. The chain couples TRBV20-1 to TRBJ2-5; maybe TRBD2 (6 bases). V lost 2 bases, J lost 13 bases, and 17 bases lay in between. This CDR3 comprises 12 residues. Germline loops: CDR1 DFQATT, CDR2 SNEGSKA (reference sequence). The CDR3 reads CSARSTGGRLYF. CDR3 coding DNA: TGCAGTGCTAGATCTACCGGGGGAAGGTTGTACTTC.

This chain uses TRBV20-1 with TRBJ2-3; D is perhaps TRBD1 (6 bases). V was cut by 3 bases and J by 3 bases, with 13 bases left in between. Germline CDR1 and CDR2: DFQATT and SNEGSKA (reference sequence). The CDR3 sequence is 14 residues long. The CDR3, as DNA: TGCAGTGCTAGTACCAGGGGAAGGACAGATACGCAGTATTTT. It specifies CSASTRGRTDTQYF.

This clonotype was counted a few times. This chain connects TRBV7-2 to TRBJ2-4; possible D gene TRBD1, 6 bases. The germline V and J ends were trimmed by 5 bases and 9 bases, with 17 bases remaining between them. CDR3 size: 14 residues. The germline V gene has CDR1 SGHTA and CDR2 FQGNSA. The CDR3 sequence is CASSPGTNVGIQYF. As DNA, the CDR3 is TGTGCCAGCAGCCCAGGGACAAATGTAGGCATTCAGTACTTC.

This clonotype was seen a few times. The rearrangement joins TRBV4-2 to TRBJ1-1, with D perhaps TRBD1 (5 bases). CDR1 LGHNA and CDR2 YNFKEQ come from the germline V gene. The CDR3 is 17 residues long. Deletions cut 2 bases from V and 1 base from J, with 17 bases between. CDR3 nucleotides: TGTGCCAGCAGCCAATTAGGAGAGGGGAGGACGAACACTGAAGCTTTCTTT. Protein sequence: CASSQLGEGRTNTEAFF.